This T cell receptor (beta chain) is drawn from a study of blood T cell repertoires in COVID-19. The CDR3 length is 16 residues. V lost 1 base, J lost 5 bases, and 18 bases lay in between. The germline V gene encodes CDR1 GTSNPN and CDR2 SVGIG (reference sequence). TCRdb keeps only in-frame clones here, not all; method: immunoSEQ multiplex PCR. The repertoire has some 20,000 clones, roughly 89% of them found once; the top ten carry 11%. The rearrangement links TRBV30 to TRBJ1-5; D possibly corresponds to TRBD1 (6 bases). This sequence originates from a human donor in a cohort sampled during active COVID-19. Sequencing input: peripheral blood. DNA of the CDR3: TGTGCCTGGAGTGGCGGGAGAGTGGGGGGCGATCAGCCCCAGCATTTT. Translating it yields CAWSGGRVGGDQPQHF. Supplemented by reference TRBV30 and TRBJ1-5, the full variable domain reads SQTIHQWPATLVQPVGSPLSLECTVEGTSNPNLYWYRQAAGRGLQLLFYSVGIGQISSEVPQNLSASRPQDRQFILSSKKLLLSDSGFYLCAWSGGRVGGDQPQHFGDGTRLSIL.